The rows below give T cell receptor beta chains drawn from one sample of a study of cytomegalovirus exposure and HLA in healthy donors. Sequenced by immunoSEQ multiplex PCR; TCRdb stores in-frame clones only, minus some. The data show around 300,000 clones, with nearly 90% seen just once and around 0.96% held by the top ten. Sequencing used PBMCs. The receptors derive from a man aged 25 to 40 in good health and CMV-seronegative. The CDR3 runs from the conserved cysteine through the conserved F or W. A D gene is named only where the DNA matches it firmly. Expanded clones get a size class; other rows say once, few or many, or leave the size out.

D | J | size | V | DNA | CDR3
TRBD1 | TRBJ1-2 | NA | TRBV25-1 | TGTGCCAGCAGTGAGGCGACAGGGGTTGGCTATGGCTACACCTTC | CASSEATGVGYGYTF
TRBD2 | TRBJ2-3 | NA | TRBV4-2 | TGTGCCAGCAGCCAAGTGGCTAGCGGGGGGGCAATGGATACGCAGTATTTT | CASSQVASGGAMDTQYF
TRBD1 | TRBJ1-2 | NA | TRBV6-1 | TGTGCCACCAGTGATTCCCAGGGGGGCCACGGCTACACCTTC | CATSDSQGGHGYTF
TRBD1 | TRBJ2-3 | NA | TRBV5-1 | TGCGCCAGCAGACCCGGGACAGGGGGCACAGATACGCAGTATTTT | CASRPGTGGTDTQYF
NA | TRBJ2-1 | once | TRBV15 | TGTGCCACCAGCAGAGACAGCAATGAGCAGTTCTTC | CATSRDSNEQFF
NA | TRBJ2-1 | many | TRBV5-1 | TGCGCCAGCAGCACCACTACGAGCTCCTACAATGAGCAGTTCTTC | CASSTTTSSYNEQFF
TRBD1 | TRBJ1-1 | NA | TRBV19 | TGTGCCAGTAGACGACAGGGGTTGAACACTGAAGCTTTCTTT | CASRRQGLNTEAFF
TRBD2 | TRBJ2-7 | NA | TRBV6-5 | TGTGCCAGCAGTTCCCCGACTAGCGGCTCCTACGAGCAGTACTTC | CASSSPTSGSYEQYF
TRBD1 | TRBJ1-6 | NA | TRBV6-1 | TGTGCCAGCAGGACGGGACAGATAGAAGCCGTATTCCTCCACTTT | CASRTGQIEAVFLHF
TRBD1 | TRBJ2-4 | NA | TRBV5-6 | TGTGCCAGCAGCCGGGGGACAGGGACCGCGGCCAAAAACATTCAGTACTTC | CASSRGTGTAAKNIQYF
TRBD1 | TRBJ2-2 | NA | TRBV27 | TGTGCCAGCAGGCGGACAGGGGGGAACACCGGGGAGCTGTTTTTT | CASRRTGGNTGELFF
NA | TRBJ1-2 | NA | TRBV6-1 | TGTGCCAGCAGCGATTGGGGGGGTGGAGACTATGGCTACACCTTC | CASSDWGGGDYGYTF
TRBD1 | TRBJ1-1 | NA | TRBV6-5 | TGTGCCAGCAGCAGGGACAGGACTGAAGCTTTCTTT | CASSRDRTEAFF
NA | TRBJ1-2 | NA | TRBV6-5 | TGTGCCAGCAGTGACTTCGTAGGGGGTACCTATGGCTACACCTTC | CASSDFVGGTYGYTF
NA | TRBJ1-4 | NA | TRBV5-1 | TGCGCCAGCAGCTTTGCGGGTATCCTAAATGAAAAACTGTTTTTT | CASSFAGILNEKLFF
NA | TRBJ1-2 | NA | TRBV19 | TGTGCCAGTAGTACAGGGATGGGCTATGGCTACACCTTC | CASSTGMGYGYTF
NA | TRBJ2-7 | few | TRBV5-6 | TGTGCCAGCAGCTTAGCCCCCATCCTCTACGAGCAGTACTTC | CASSLAPILYEQYF
NA | TRBJ2-5 | NA | TRBV5-1 | TGCGCCAGCAGCTTAGTCGGAGGGGTTGAAGAGACCCAGTACTTC | CASSLVGGVEETQYF
TRBD1 | TRBJ1-5 | NA | TRBV5-8 | TGTGCCAGCAGCTTGGACAGGGGTAGGAATCAGCCCCAGCATTTT | CASSLDRGRNQPQHF
NA | TRBJ1-5 | NA | TRBV5-4 | TGTGCCAGCAGCTTGGCGGGGGACAATCAGCCCCAGCATTTT | CASSLAGDNQPQHF
NA | TRBJ1-1 | once | TRBV6-5 | TGTGCCAGCCATAAGAGGGCACTAGGAGGGGAAGCTTTCTTT | CASHKRALGGEAFF